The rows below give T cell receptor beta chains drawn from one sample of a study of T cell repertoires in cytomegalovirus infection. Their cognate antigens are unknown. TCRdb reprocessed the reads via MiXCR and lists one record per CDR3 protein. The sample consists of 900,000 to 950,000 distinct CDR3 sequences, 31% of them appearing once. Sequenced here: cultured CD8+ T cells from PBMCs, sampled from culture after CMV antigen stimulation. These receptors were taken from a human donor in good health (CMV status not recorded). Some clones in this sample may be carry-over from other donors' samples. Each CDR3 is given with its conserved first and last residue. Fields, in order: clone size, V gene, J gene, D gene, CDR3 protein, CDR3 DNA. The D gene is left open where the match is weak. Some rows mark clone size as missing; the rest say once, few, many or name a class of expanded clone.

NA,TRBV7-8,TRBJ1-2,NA,CASSLGRGISYGYTF,TGTGCCAGCAGCCTCGGGAGGGGAATTAGCTATGGCTACACCTTC
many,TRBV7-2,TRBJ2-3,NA,CASSFTGLGPDTQYF,TGTGCCAGCAGCTTCACGGGGCTTGGACCAGATACGCAGTATTTT
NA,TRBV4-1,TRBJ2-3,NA,CASSQGSGTTGTDTQYF,TGCGCCAGCAGCCAAGGATCCGGGACCACCGGCACAGATACGCAGTATTTT
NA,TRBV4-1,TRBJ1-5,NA,CASSQVGQQPQHF,TGCGCCAGCAGCCAAGTAGGACAGCAGCCCCAGCATTTT
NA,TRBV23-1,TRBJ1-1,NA,CASSQTLRQDEAFF,TGCGCCAGCAGTCAAACCCTTCGACAGGATGAAGCTTTCTTT
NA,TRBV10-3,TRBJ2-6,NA,CAILVAGITSGANVLTF,TGTGCCATCCTAGTGGCAGGGATTACCTCTGGGGCCAACGTCCTGACTTTC
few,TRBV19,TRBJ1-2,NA,CASSIGSGVYGYTF,TGTGCCAGTAGTATAGGATCGGGAGTCTATGGCTACACCTTC
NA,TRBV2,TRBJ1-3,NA,CASSVKSLAASGNTIYF,TGTGCCAGCAGTGTTAAGTCCCTGGCAGCCTCTGGAAACACCATATATTTT
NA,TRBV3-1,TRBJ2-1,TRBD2,CASSLRGGPLNEQFF,TGTGCCAGCAGCCTGCGGGGGGGTCCCTTGAATGAGCAGTTCTTC
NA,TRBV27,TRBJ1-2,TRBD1,CASSFWTGEGYGYTF,TGTGCCAGCAGTTTTTGGACAGGGGAGGGCTATGGCTACACCTTC
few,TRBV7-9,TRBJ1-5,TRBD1,CASRPRQGKEQPQHF,TGTGCCAGCAGGCCCAGACAGGGTAAAGAACAGCCCCAGCATTTT
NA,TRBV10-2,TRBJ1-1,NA,CASSESEGGSEAFF,TGCGCCAGCAGTGAGTCGGAGGGGGGGAGTGAAGCTTTCTTT
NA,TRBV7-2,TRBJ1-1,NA,CASSLVIVPSGAEAFF,TGTGCCAGCAGCTTAGTAATCGTCCCCTCTGGCGCTGAAGCTTTCTTT
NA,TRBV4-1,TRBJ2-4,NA,CASSQEQAQMGNIQYF,TGCGCCAGCAGCCAAGAGCAGGCTCAAATGGGAAACATTCAGTACTTC
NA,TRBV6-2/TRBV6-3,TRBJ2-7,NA,CASSYSKDPTELSYEQYF,TGTGCCAGCAGCTACTCTAAGGACCCGACAGAGCTTTCCTACGAGCAGTACTTC
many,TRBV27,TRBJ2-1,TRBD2,CASSGGGAYNEQFF,TGTGCCAGCAGCGGCGGGGGGGCCTACAATGAGCAGTTCTTC
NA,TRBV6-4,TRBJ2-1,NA,CASSEGDRSYNEQFF,TGTGCCAGCAGTGAAGGAGACAGGTCTTACAATGAGCAGTTCTTC
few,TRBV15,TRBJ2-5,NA,CATSEEAFGKNGETQYF,TGTGCCACCAGCGAGGAGGCATTCGGGAAAAATGGAGAGACCCAGTACTTC
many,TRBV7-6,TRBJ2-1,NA,CASSLRDNEQFF,TGTGCCAGCAGCTTAAGGGACAATGAGCAGTTCTTC